This T cell receptor beta chain was observed in a study of T cell responses to AZD1222 COVID-19 vaccine. As concerns this clone: What it recognizes is unknown.

The protocol was immunoSEQ multiplex PCR, while the TCRdb copy is restricted to in-frame clones and leaves out a portion. Found here are under 120,000 clones, over 85% of them singletons; the top ten hold about 2.2%. Study-wide results and limits: Clonal diversity may have been underestimated in mostly white British donors.

There are 18 residues in the CDR3. The ends were cut back, 0 bases at V and 4 bases at J, with 22 bases in the middle. Germline V CDR1 and CDR2: SGHRS, YFSETQ. This receptor was taken from an adult in good health. The source material was peripheral blood, sampled on day 0 of AZD1222 vaccination. The chain combines TRBV5-1 with TRBJ1-1; D remains unclear. This CDR3 is CASSLGVLSMGGSTEAFF. The CDR3 region has the DNA TGCGCCAGCAGCTTGGGGGTCCTTTCCATGGGAGGGAGCACTGAAGCTTTCTTT.